The 25 T cell receptor beta chains presented below share a single source sample, sequenced in a study of shared clonotypes between healthy human individuals (dated by TCRdb to the early 2020s). Library preparation employed the immunoSEQ multiplex PCR assay. The table was pulled from immuneACCESS by TCRdb, which kept in-frame rearrangements only. Such tables lose some clones; where checked, under half of the loss comes from unresolved V genes, and the rest has no known cause. Counted in this sample were 450,000 to 650,000 clones; 70% to 80% of them appeared once. The top ten hold around 13% of the sample. Source material: PBMCs. These receptors were collected from a woman aged 40 to 50 in good health. Some clones in this sample may be carry-over from other donors' samples.

In regard to this clone: This sequence is one base from a far larger clone and is likely a read error. The chain employs TRBV5-6 and TRBJ1-2; D gene ambiguous. Germline assignment: CDR1 SGHDT and CDR2 YYEEEE. The CDR3 totals 12 residues. V was clipped by 0 bases and J by 8 bases, with 8 bases between them. The CDR3 here is CASSLGSQGYTF. CDR3 DNA: TGTGCCAGCAGCTTGGGCAGTCAGGGCTACACCTTC.

Comments on this clone: A much bigger clone sits one base away, suggesting this may be a read error. The genes are TRBV28 and TRBJ2-7; D is unresolved. This CDR3 spans 10 amino acids. V was shortened by 8 bases and J by 4 bases, with 6 bases between the two germline ends. Germline CDR1 MDHEN, CDR2 SYDVKM. The CDR3 bases are TGTGCCAGCGGAAAGTACGAGCAGTACTTC. Translation gives CASGKYEQYF.

The chain couples TRBV9 to TRBJ2-5; no definite D call. V was shortened by 0 bases and J by 5 bases, with 11 bases between the two germline ends. CDR3 length: 14 amino acids. Per germline, CDR1 SGDLS and CDR2 YYNGEE. The CDR3: CASSVALKAETQYF. In DNA form, the CDR3 reads TGTGCCAGCAGCGTAGCCCTCAAGGCGGAGACCCAGTACTTC.

The gene calls are TRBV7-3 and TRBJ1-1; D is undetermined. Trimming removed 0 bases at V and 3 bases at J, with 5 bases between. The CDR3 consists of 13 residues. Germline values: CDR1 SGHTA, CDR2 FQGTGA. The CDR3 protein is CASSLTRDTEAFF. In DNA form, the CDR3 reads TGTGCCAGCAGCTTAACCCGGGACACTGAAGCTTTCTTT. Together with reference TRBV7-3 and TRBJ1-1, the CDR3 gives the full variable domain: GAGVSQTPSNKVTEKGKYVELRCDPISGHTALYWYRQSLGQGPEFLIYFQGTGAADDSGLPNDRFFAVRPEGSVSTLKIQRTERGDSAVYLCASSLTRDTEAFFGQGTRLTVV.

This clone was detected once. V is TRBV9 and J is TRBJ2-5; weak D call: TRBD2 (6 bases). Germline CDR1 is SGDLS and CDR2 is YYNGEE. V lost 0 bases and J lost 4, with 16 bases in between. The CDR3 extends over 16 amino acids. The CDR3 bases are TGTGCCAGCAGCGTAGGCGGGATCATGGGGGGAGAGACCCAGTACTTC. Translating gives CASSVGGIMGGETQYF.

The CDR3 is CASSFSGNTGELFF. Written as DNA, the CDR3 is TGTGCCAGCAGCTTTTCGGGGAACACCGGGGAGCTGTTTTTT. J is TRBJ2-2 and V is TRBV11-2; D unresolved. CDR3 length: 14 amino acids. The V end was cut by 3 bases, the J end by 1 base, with 6 bases between. CDR1 is SGHAT and CDR2 is FQNNGV in the germline V gene.

This clone was counted only a few times. This CDR3 reads CASSRGGEQFF. The CDR3 DNA is TGTGCCAGCTCTCGAGGAGGCGAGCAGTTCTTC. The chain employs TRBV18 and TRBJ2-1, with D perhaps matching TRBD2 (5 bases). V shed 6 bases and J shed 10 bases, with 10 bases lying between them. This CDR3 has 11 residues. Germline-derived CDR1 and CDR2 are KGHSH and LQKENI.

V gene TRBV29-1 combines with J gene TRBJ1-1, with D possibly TRBD1 on 6 matching bases. The CDR3 covers 13 residues. The germline V and J ends were trimmed by 1 base and 3 bases, with 9 bases remaining between them. Germline V gene data show CDR1 as SQVTM and CDR2 as ANQGSEA. CDR3 loop: CSVEGTEHTEAFF. Written as DNA, the CDR3 is TGCAGCGTTGAAGGGACAGAACACACTGAAGCTTTCTTT.

In nucleotides, the CDR3 is TGTGCCAGCAGTGGCGGTCGGGGTCTCGAGCAGTACTTC. Translated, it gives CASSGGRGLEQYF. This sequence joins TRBV2 and TRBJ2-7; weak D call: TRBD2 (5 bases). Germline CDR1 and CDR2: SNHLY and FYNNEI. With 4 bases removed from V and 6 bases from J, the gap between germline ends came to 13 bases. This CDR3 comprises 13 residues.

Note on this clone: The same CDR3 is also encoded by other DNA sequences in this sample. The chain couples TRBV5-5 to TRBJ2-7; D ambiguous. The germline gives CDR1 SGHKS, CDR2 YYEKEE (reference sequence). The CDR3 length is 12 residues. V gave up 0 bases and J gave up 4 bases, with 5 bases separating them. CDR3 loop: CASSLGVYEQYF. CDR3 nucleotides: TGTGCCAGCAGCTTGGGAGTATACGAGCAGTACTTC.

The CDR3 DNA reads as TGTGCCAGCAGGCAAGGACAGGTGGCCTACGAGCAGTACTTC. Its protein product is CASRQGQVAYEQYF. V gene TRBV5-6 combines with J gene TRBJ2-5; 7 nucleotides agree with TRBD1. The assigned J gene may be wrong: the sequence end matches TRBJ2-7 better. Germline-derived CDR1 and CDR2 are SGHDT and YYEEEE. This CDR3 region has 14 residues.

This chain uses TRBV5-4 with TRBJ2-7; D gene unclear. The CDR3 extends over 14 amino acids. Germline V gene data show CDR1 as SGHNT and CDR2 as YYREEE (reference sequence). Trimming pared 0 bases from V and 0 bases from J, leaving 7 bases between. The CDR3 here is CASSLEADSYEQYF. As DNA, the CDR3 is TGTGCCAGCAGCTTGGAGGCAGACTCCTACGAGCAGTACTTC.

V and J are TRBV7-2 and TRBJ1-2; D is undetermined. The V and J ends lost 5 bases and 5 bases respectively, with 6 bases between them. The V gene's germline CDR1 is SGHTA and CDR2 FQGNSA. The CDR3 extends over 11 amino acids. CDR3 loop: CASSGRYGYTF. DNA of the CDR3: TGTGCCAGCAGCGGGCGGTATGGCTACACCTTC.

This chain's CDR3 is CASSRLEGGGGYTF. DNA for the CDR3: TGTGCCAGCAGTCGCTTGGAAGGCGGCGGGGGCTACACCTTC. The gene calls are TRBV27 and TRBJ1-2; D uncertain. CDR1 is MNHEY and CDR2 is SMNVEV in the germline V gene (reference sequence). The CDR3 contains 14 residues. V was pared by 5 bases and J by 8 bases, with 18 bases between.

This rearrangement joins TRBV5-1 to TRBJ2-5; 14 bases fit TRBD2. The CDR3 has 16 amino acids. J lost 2 bases, V lost 4 bases, and 4 bases had no gene match. CDR1 is SGHRS, CDR2 YFSETQ, per germline. DNA of the CDR3: TGCGCCAGCAGCAGACTAGCGGGAGGGAGTCAAGAGACCCAGTACTTC. Its protein is CASSRLAGGSQETQYF.

The rearrangement joins TRBV4-3 to TRBJ1-3, with D hard to call. In germline, CDR1 is LGHNA, CDR2 YSLEER. Trimming pared 0 bases from V and 3 bases from J, leaving 12 bases between. The CDR3 consists of 16 residues. CDR3 DNA: TGCGCCAGCAGCCAAGATGGAAGGGCTGATGGAAACACCATATATTTT. Its translation: CASSQDGRADGNTIYF.

J is TRBJ1-1 and V is TRBV11-2; tentatively, D is TRBD1 (5 bases). The CDR3 length is 17 residues. Trimming shortened V by 5 bases and J by 0 bases, and 19 bases separated the two germline ends. Germline lookup yields CDR1 SGHAT and CDR2 FQNNGV. The DNA of the CDR3 is TGTGCCAGCAGCCCCATTAGCTCGACGGACATGAACACTGAAGCTTTCTTT. The encoded protein is CASSPISSTDMNTEAFF.

This clone was counted once. The V gene is TRBV9, the J gene TRBJ2-6; maybe TRBD1 (6 bases). Germline V gene data show CDR1 as SGDLS and CDR2 as YYNGEE. Trimming shortened V by 4 bases and J by 0 bases, and 14 bases separated the two germline ends. The CDR3 contains 17 residues. CDR3 DNA sequence: TGTGCCAGCAGCCCCTGGGACACTAGCTCTGGGGCCAACGTCCTGACTTTC. This translates into CASSPWDTSSGANVLTF.

The rearrangement uses TRBV5-3 and TRBJ2-7, with D possibly being TRBD2 (6 bases). TRBV5-3 is labeled an ORF, and its function is uncertain. The CDR3 consists of 12 residues. The CDR3: CATAAEGSEQYF. DNA for the CDR3: TGTGCGACCGCGGCGGAGGGATCCGAGCAGTACTTC.

As to this clone: Other nucleotide sequences from this sample produce the same CDR3. The chain joins TRBV5-1 to TRBJ2-7; D gene uncertain. Germline CDR1 reads SGHRS; CDR2 reads YFSETQ. The CDR3 runs 13 residues. Trimming pared 0 bases from V and 2 bases from J, leaving 6 bases between. Here the CDR3 DNA reads TGCGCCAGCAGCTTGGGGTACCCCTACGAGCAGTACTTC. It codes for CASSLGYPYEQYF.

This chain links TRBV10-3 with TRBJ2-3; TRBD1 aligns across 10 bases. J gave up 6 bases and V 7 bases, and 7 bases lay outside the gene matches. CDR3 length: 14 residues. Per the germline V gene, CDR1 is ENHRY and CDR2 is SYGVKD. The CDR3 protein is CAITKDRGRDTQYF. For the CDR3, the DNA is TGTGCCATCACCAAAGACAGGGGGCGGGATACGCAGTATTTT.

The CDR3 DNA is TGTGCCAGCAGCTTAACCGGAGTCTCCTACAATGAGCAGTTCTTC. Translation gives CASSLTGVSYNEQFF. The rearrangement uses TRBV7-2 and TRBJ2-1; D gene uncertain. V was shortened by 2 bases and J by 0 bases, with 8 bases between the two germline ends. Germline CDR1 and CDR2: SGHTA and FQGNSA. The CDR3 runs 15 residues. Looking up the rest from reference TRBV7-2 and TRBJ2-1 gives the full variable domain: GAGVSQSPSNKVTEKGKDVELRCDPISGHTALYWYRQSLGQGLEFLIYFQGNSAPDKSGLPSDRFSAERTGGSVSTLTIQRTQQEDSAVYLCASSLTGVSYNEQFFGPGTRLTVL.

The rearrangement uses TRBV11-2 and TRBJ2-2, with 10 bases fitting TRBD2. Germline V gives CDR1 SGHAT, CDR2 FQNNGV. This CDR3 is 17 amino acids long. Unmatched junction bases numbered 11, after V lost 5 bases and J lost 5 bases. The CDR3 sequence is CASSPSASGRVTGELFF. In DNA, the CDR3 is TGTGCCAGCAGCCCATCGGCTAGCGGGAGAGTGACCGGGGAGCTGTTTTTT. Looking up the rest from reference TRBV11-2 and TRBJ2-2 gives the full variable domain: EAGVAQSPRYKIIEKRQSVAFWCNPISGHATLYWYQQILGQGPKLLIQFQNNGVVDDSQLPKDRFSAERLKGVDSTLKIQPAKLEDSAVYLCASSPSASGRVTGELFFGEGSRLTVL.

CDR3 amino acids: CATSRDRANEQFF. In DNA form, the CDR3 reads TGTGCCACCAGCAGGGACAGGGCGAATGAGCAGTTCTTC. This rearrangement joins TRBV15 to TRBJ2-1, with 8 bases matching TRBD1. V lost 3 bases, J lost 7 bases, and 2 bases stayed unmatched. The CDR3 is 13 amino acids. Per germline, CDR1 LNHNV and CDR2 YYDKDF (reference sequence). Complete variable domain (other parts from reference TRBV15 and TRBJ2-1): DAMVIQNPRYQVTQFGKPVTLSCSQTLNHNVMYWYQQKSSQAPKLLFHYYDKDFNNEADTPDNFQSRRPNTSFCFLDIRSPGLGDTAMYLCATSRDRANEQFFGPGTRLTVL.

The chain employs TRBV30 and TRBJ2-1, with 8 bases lining up with TRBD2. The CDR3 loop spans 15 amino acids. Unmatched junction bases numbered 3, after V lost 1 base and J lost 1 base. Germline V gene lookup returns CDR1 GTSNPN and CDR2 SVGIG (reference sequence). CDR3 amino acids: CAWSEAGGSYNEQFF. CDR3 DNA: TGTGCCTGGAGTGAGGCGGGGGGTTCCTACAATGAGCAGTTCTTC.